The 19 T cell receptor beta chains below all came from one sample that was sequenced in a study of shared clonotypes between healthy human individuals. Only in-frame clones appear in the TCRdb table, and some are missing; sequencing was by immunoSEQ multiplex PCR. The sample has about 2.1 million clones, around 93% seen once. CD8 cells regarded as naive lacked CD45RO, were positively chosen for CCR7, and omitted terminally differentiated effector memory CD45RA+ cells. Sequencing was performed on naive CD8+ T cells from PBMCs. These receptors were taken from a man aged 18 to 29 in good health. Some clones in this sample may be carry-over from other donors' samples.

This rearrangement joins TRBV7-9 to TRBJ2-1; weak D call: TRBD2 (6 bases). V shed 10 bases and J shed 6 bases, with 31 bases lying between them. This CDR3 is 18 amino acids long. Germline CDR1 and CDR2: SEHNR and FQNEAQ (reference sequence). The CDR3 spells CATAGSGFLEISPNEQFF. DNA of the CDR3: TGTGCCACCGCGGGGTCAGGCTTCCTCGAGATTTCTCCCAATGAGCAGTTCTTC.

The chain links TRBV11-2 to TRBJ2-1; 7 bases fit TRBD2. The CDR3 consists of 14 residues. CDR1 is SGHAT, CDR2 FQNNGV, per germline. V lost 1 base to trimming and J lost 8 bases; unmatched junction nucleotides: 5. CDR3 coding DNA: TGTGCCAGCAGCTTAGTGGGGCGGGAGCATGAGCAGTTCTTC. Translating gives CASSLVGREHEQFF.

The CDR3 sequence: CASRTGGVSYEQYF. The CDR3 coding sequence is TGCGCCAGCAGGACAGGGGGGGTTTCCTACGAGCAGTACTTC. V is TRBV23-1 and J is TRBJ2-7; 9 nucleotides align to TRBD1. TRBV23-1 is annotated as an ORF whose role is uncertain. V lost 6 bases, J lost 1 base, and 4 bases stayed unmatched. The CDR3 has 14 amino acids.

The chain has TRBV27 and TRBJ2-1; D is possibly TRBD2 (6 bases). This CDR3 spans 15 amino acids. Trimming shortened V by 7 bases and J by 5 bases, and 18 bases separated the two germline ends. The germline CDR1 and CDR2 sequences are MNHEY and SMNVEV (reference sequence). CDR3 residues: CASTRGRVGNNEQFF. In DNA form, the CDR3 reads TGTGCCAGCACCCGGGGGAGAGTGGGGAACAATGAGCAGTTCTTC.

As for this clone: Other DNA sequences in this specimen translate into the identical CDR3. The CDR3 here is CASSIAGTTGELFF. The CDR3 DNA reads as TGTGCCAGTAGTATTGCCGGAACCACCGGGGAGCTGTTTTTT. The chain uses TRBV19 and TRBJ2-2, with D hard to call. The V gene lost 3 bases and the J gene lost 4 bases, with 9 bases spanning the gap. In germline, CDR1 is LNHDA, CDR2 SQIVND (reference sequence). This CDR3 comprises 14 residues.

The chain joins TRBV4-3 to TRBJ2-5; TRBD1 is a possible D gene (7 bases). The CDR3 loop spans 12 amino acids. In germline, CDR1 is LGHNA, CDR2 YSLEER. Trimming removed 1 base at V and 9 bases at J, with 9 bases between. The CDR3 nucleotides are TGCGCCAGCAGCCAAGGCAGGGGGGCCCAGTACTTC. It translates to CASSQGRGAQYF.

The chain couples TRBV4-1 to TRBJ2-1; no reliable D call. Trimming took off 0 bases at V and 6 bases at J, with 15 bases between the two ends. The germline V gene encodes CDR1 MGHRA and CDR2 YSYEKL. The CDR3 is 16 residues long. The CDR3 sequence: CASSQDNSALVNEQFF. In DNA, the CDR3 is TGCGCCAGCAGCCAAGATAATTCCGCTCTTGTCAATGAGCAGTTCTTC.

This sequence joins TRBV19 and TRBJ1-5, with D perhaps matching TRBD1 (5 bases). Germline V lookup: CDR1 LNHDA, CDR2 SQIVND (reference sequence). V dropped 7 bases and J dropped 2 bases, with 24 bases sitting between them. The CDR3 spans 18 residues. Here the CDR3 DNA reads TGTGCCAGTACCCTTAACGCCAACAACAGGTGGGGCAATCAGCCCCAGCATTTT. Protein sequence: CASTLNANNRWGNQPQHF.

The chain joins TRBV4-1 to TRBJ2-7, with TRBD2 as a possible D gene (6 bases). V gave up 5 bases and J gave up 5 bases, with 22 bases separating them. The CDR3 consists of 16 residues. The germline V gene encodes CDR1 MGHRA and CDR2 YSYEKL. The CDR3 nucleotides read TGCGCCAGCAGCTCTCAATCGAGGGGAGGTAGGGACGAGCAGTACTTC. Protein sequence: CASSSQSRGGRDEQYF.

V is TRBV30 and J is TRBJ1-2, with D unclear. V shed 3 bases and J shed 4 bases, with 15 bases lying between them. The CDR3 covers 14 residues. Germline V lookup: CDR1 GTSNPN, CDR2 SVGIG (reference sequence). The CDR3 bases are TGTGCCTGGAGGGCAGGCGTCAAACCCTATGGCTACACCTTC. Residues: CAWRAGVKPYGYTF.

The CDR3 is CASSVADYNEQFF. The CDR3, as DNA: TGTGCCAGCAGTGTGGCGGATTACAATGAGCAGTTCTTC. This chain joins TRBV2 and TRBJ2-1; no definite D call. The V end was cut by 4 bases, the J end by 4 bases, with 8 bases between. The CDR3 covers 13 residues. Germline V gene lookup returns CDR1 SNHLY and CDR2 FYNNEI. Complete variable domain (other parts from reference TRBV2 and TRBJ2-1): EPEVTQTPSHQVTQMGQEVILRCVPISNHLYFYWYRQILGQKVEFLVSFYNNEISEKSEIFDDQFSVERPDGSNFTLKIRSTKLEDSAMYFCASSVADYNEQFFGPGTRLTVL.

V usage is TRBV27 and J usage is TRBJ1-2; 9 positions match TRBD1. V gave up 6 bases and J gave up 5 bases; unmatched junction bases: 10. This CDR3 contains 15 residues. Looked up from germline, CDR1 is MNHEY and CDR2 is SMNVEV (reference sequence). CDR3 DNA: TGTGCCAGCAGGGACAGGGGCTCTCTTTCTTATGGCTACACCTTC. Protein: CASRDRGSLSYGYTF.

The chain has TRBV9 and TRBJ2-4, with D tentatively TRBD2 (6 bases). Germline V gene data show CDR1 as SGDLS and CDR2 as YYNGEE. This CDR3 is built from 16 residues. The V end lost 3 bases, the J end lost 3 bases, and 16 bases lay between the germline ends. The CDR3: CASSATTGEDKNIQYF. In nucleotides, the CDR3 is TGTGCCAGCAGCGCGACGACCGGGGAGGACAAAAACATTCAGTACTTC.

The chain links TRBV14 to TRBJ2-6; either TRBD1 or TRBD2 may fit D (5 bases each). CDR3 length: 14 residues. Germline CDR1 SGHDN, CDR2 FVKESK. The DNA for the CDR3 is TGTGACCAAGGGGCGGGCCTGTGGGCCAACGTCCTGACTTTC. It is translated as CDQGAGLWANVLTF.

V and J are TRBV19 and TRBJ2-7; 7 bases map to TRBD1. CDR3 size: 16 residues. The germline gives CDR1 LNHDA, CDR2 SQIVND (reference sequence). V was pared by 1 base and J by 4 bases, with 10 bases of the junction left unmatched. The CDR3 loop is CASSIVATGAGYEQYF. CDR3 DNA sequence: TGTGCCAGTAGTATAGTGGCCACAGGGGCAGGATACGAGCAGTACTTC.

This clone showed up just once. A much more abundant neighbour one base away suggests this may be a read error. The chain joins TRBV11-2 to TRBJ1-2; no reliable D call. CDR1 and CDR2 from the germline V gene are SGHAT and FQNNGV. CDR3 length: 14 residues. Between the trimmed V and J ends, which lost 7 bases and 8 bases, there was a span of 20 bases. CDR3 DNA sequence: TGTGCCAGCACCGATTTCCCGTTCGGGGTCGGCTACACCTTC. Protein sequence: CASTDFPFGVGYTF.

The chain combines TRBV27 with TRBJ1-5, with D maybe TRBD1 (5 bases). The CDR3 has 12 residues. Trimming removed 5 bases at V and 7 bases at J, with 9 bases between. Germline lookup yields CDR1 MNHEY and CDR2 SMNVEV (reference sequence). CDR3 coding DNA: TGTGCCAGCAGTAGAGGGGTACAGCCCCAGCATTTT. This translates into CASSRGVQPQHF.

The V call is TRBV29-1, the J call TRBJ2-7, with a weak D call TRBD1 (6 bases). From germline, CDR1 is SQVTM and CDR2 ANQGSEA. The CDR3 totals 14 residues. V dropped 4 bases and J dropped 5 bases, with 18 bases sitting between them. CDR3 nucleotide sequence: TGCAGCGTTGGAAAGGGGCAGGGGTACGACGAGCAGTACTTC. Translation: CSVGKGQGYDEQYF.

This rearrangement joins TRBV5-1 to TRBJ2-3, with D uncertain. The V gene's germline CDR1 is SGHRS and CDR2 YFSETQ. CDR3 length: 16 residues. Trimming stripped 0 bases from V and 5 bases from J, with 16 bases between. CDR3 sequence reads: CASSLGTTRTEDTQYF. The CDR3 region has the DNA TGCGCCAGCAGCTTGGGTACTACCCGGACCGAAGATACGCAGTATTTT.